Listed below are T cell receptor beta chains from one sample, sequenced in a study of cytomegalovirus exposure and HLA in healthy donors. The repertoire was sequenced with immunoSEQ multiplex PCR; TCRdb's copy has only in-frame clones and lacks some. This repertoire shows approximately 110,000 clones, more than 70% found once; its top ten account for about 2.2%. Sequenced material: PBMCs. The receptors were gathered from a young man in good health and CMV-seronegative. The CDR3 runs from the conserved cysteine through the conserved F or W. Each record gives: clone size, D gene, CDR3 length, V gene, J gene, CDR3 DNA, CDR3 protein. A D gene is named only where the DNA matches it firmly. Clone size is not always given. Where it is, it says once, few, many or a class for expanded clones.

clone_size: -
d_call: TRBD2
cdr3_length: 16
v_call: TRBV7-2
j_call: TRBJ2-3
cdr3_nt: TGTGCCAGCAGCTTAGGAGCGGGAGGAGGCACAGATACGCAGTATTTT
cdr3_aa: CASSLGAGGGTDTQYF

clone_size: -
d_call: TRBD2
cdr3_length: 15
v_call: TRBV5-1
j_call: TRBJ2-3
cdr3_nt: TGCGCCAGCAGTGGGACTAGCGGGGTTATGAATACGCAGTATTTT
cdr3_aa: CASSGTSGVMNTQYF

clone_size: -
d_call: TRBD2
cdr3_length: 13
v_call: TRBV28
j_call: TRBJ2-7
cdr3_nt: TGTGCCAGCTTAGCGGGAGTGGTTGACGAGCAGTACTTC
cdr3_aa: CASLAGVVDEQYF

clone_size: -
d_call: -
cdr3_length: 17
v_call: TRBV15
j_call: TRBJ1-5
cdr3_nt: TGTGCCACCAGCAGAGATAGGGCAGGGCTATTAAATCAGCCCCAGCATTTT
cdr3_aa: CATSRDRAGLLNQPQHF

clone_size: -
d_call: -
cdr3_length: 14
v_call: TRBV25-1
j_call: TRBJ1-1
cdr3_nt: TGTGCCAGCAGTGCTCCGGGACAGAACACTGAAGCTTTCTTT
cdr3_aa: CASSAPGQNTEAFF

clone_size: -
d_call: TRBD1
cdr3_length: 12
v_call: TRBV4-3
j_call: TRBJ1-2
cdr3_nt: TGCGCCAGCAGCGACAGGGTCGGTGGCTACACCTTC
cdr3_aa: CASSDRVGGYTF

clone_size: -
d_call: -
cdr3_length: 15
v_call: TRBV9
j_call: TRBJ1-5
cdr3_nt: TGTGCCAGCAGCCCTTTTGTCGGTAGCAATCAGCCCCAGCATTTT
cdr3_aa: CASSPFVGSNQPQHF

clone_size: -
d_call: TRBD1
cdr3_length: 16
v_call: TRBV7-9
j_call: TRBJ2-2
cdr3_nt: TGTGCCAGCAGCTCCGGGACAGGACTTAACACCGGGGAGCTGTTTTTT
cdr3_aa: CASSSGTGLNTGELFF

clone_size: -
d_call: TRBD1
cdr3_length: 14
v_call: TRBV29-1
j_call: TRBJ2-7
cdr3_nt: TGCAGCGTTGTAGGGCCTGGGACAGGGTGGGAGCAGTACTTC
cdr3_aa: CSVVGPGTGWEQYF

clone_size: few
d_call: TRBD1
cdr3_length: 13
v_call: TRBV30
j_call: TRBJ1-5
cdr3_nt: TGTGCCTGGAGCGGGACAGAGGATCAGCCCCAGCATTTT
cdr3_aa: CAWSGTEDQPQHF

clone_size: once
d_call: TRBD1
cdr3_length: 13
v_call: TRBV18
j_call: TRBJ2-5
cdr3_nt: TGTGCCACCCAAGACAGGGTCGAAGAGACCCAGTACTTC
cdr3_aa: CATQDRVEETQYF

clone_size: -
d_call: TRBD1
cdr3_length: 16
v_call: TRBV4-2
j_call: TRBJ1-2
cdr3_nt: TGTGCCAGCAGCCAAGATACGGACAGGAAAGTTTATGGCTACACCTTC
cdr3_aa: CASSQDTDRKVYGYTF

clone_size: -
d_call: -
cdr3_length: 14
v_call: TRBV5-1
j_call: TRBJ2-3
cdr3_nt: TGCGCCAGCAGCTTGGACAGGGCCACAGATACGCAGTATTTT
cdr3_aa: CASSLDRATDTQYF

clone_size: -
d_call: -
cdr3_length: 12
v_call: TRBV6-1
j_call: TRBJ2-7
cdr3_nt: TGTGCCAGCAGCGACTTTAACAGGGAACCGTACTTC
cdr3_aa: CASSDFNREPYF

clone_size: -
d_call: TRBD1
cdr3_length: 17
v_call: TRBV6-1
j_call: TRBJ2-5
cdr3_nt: TGTGCCAGCAGTGAAGCACGCGGGGACAGGGGCCAAGAGACCCAGTACTTC
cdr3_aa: CASSEARGDRGQETQYF

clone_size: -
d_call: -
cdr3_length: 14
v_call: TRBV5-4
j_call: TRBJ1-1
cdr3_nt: TGTGCCAGCAGCTTGGTGGCTTCAGGGTCTGAAGCTTTCTTT
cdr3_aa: CASSLVASGSEAFF

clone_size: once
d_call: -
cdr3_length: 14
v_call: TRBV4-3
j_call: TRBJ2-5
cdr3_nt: TGCGCCAGCAGCTTCAGCGTTGGCCAAGAGACCCAGTACTTC
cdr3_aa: CASSFSVGQETQYF

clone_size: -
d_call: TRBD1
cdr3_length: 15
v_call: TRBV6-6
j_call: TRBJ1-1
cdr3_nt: TGTGCCAGCAGACTCGGGACAGGGAGAAACACTGAAGCTTTCTTT
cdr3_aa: CASRLGTGRNTEAFF

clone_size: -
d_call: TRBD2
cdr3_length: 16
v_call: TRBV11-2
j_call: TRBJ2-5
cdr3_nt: TGTGCCAGCAGCTTAGGACCCCAGACTAGCAAGGAGACCCAGTACTTC
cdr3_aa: CASSLGPQTSKETQYF

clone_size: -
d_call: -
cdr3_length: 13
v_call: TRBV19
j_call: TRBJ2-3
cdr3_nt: TGTGCCACCTGGGGACAAGGCACAGATACGCAGTATTTT
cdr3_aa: CATWGQGTDTQYF

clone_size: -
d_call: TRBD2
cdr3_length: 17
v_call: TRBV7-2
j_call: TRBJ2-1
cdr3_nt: TGTGCCAGCAGCTCCGGGACTAGACCTTTCTCCTACAATGAGCAGTTCTTC
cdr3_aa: CASSSGTRPFSYNEQFF

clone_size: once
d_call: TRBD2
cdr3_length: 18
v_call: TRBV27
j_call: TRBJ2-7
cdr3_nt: TGTGCCAGCAGGATTCCGGGACTAGCGGGAGGAAAATCCTACGAGCAGTACTTC
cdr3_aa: CASRIPGLAGGKSYEQYF

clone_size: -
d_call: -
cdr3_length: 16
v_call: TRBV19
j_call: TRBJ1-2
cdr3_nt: TGTGCCAGTAGTCCAGGAACCGGGACACCACTCTGGGGCTACACCTTC
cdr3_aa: CASSPGTGTPLWGYTF

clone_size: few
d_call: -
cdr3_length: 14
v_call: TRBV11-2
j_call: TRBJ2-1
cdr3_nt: TGTGCCAGCAGCCAAAACGACAGGTTCAATGAGCAGTTCTTC
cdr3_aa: CASSQNDRFNEQFF

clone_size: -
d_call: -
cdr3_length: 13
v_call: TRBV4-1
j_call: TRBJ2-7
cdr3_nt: TGCGCCAGCAGTCCCACTTACTCCTACGAGCAGTACTTC
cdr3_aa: CASSPTYSYEQYF

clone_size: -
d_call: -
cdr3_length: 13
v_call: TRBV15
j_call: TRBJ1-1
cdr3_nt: TGTGCCACCAGCAGCACAGGGAACACTGAAGCTTTCTTT
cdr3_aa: CATSSTGNTEAFF

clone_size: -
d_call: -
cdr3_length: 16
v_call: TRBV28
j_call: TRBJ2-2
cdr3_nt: TGTGCCAGCAGTTTGACAGAGAACTCGAACACCGGGGAGCTGTTTTTT
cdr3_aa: CASSLTENSNTGELFF

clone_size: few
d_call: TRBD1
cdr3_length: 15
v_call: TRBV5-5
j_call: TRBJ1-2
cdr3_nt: TGTGCCAGCAGCTTGAACGACAGGGTAAACTATGGCTACACCTTC
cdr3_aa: CASSLNDRVNYGYTF

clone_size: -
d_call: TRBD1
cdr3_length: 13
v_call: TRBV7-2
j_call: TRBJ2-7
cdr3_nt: TGTGCCAGCAGCATGCGACAGGGTTACGAGCAGTACTTC
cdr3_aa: CASSMRQGYEQYF

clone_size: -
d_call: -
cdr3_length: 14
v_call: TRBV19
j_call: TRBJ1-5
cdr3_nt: TGTGCCAGTAGTATCGGAGATAGCAATCAGCCCCAGCATTTT
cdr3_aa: CASSIGDSNQPQHF

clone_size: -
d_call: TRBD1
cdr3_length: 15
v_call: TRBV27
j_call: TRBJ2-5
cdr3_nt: TGTGCCAGCAGTTACATAGGACAGGGGGAAGAGACCCAGTACTTC
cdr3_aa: CASSYIGQGEETQYF

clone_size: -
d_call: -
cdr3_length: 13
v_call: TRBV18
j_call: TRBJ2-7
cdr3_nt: TGTGCCAGCTCACCTCAGACTAGAGGCGAGCAGTACTTC
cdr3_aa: CASSPQTRGEQYF

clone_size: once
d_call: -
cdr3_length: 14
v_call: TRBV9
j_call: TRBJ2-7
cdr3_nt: TGTGCCAGCAGCGTCGAGGACGGGATCTACGAGCAGTACTTC
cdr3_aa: CASSVEDGIYEQYF

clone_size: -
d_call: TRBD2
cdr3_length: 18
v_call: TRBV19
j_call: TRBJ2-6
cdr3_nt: TGTGCCAGTAACCCTGGACTAGCGGGTATCTCTGGGGCCAACGTCCTGACTTTC
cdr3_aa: CASNPGLAGISGANVLTF

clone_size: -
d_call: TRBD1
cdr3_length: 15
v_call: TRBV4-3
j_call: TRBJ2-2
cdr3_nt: TGCGCCAGCAGCCAGACAGGGGGCGGCACCGGGGAGCTGTTTTTT
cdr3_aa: CASSQTGGGTGELFF

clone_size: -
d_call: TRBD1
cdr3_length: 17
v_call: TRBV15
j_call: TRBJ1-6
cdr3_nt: TGTGCCACCAGCAGTCGTACAGGGGGCAATCGTAATTCACCCCTCCACTTT
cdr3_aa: CATSSRTGGNRNSPLHF

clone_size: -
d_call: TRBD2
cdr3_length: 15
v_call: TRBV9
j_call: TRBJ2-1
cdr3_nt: TGTGCCAGCAGCCCCGGGGCGGGGGGTTACAATGAGCAGTTCTTC
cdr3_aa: CASSPGAGGYNEQFF

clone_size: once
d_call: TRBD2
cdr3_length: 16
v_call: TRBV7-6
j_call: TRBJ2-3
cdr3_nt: TGTGCCAGCAGCCGCTCTAGCGGGAGTAGGGCAGATACGCAGTATTTT
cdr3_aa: CASSRSSGSRADTQYF

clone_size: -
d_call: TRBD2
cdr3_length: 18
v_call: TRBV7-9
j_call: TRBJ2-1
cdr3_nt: TGTGCCAGCAGCTTAGAATTCCAGGTGACTAGCGGGAGAGGTGAGCAGTTCTTC
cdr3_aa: CASSLEFQVTSGRGEQFF

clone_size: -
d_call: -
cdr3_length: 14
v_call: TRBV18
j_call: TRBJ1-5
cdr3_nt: TGTGCCAGCTCGTTGGACAGCGGCAATCAGCCCCAGCATTTT
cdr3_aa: CASSLDSGNQPQHF

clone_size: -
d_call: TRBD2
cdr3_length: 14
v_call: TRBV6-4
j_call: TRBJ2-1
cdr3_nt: TGTGCCAGCAGATCGGGACTAGCGGGGCAAGTCTTGTTCTTC
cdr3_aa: CASRSGLAGQVLFF